The source of this T cell receptor beta chain is a study of response to subunit inactivated influenza vaccine. Worth noting for this clonotype: The antigen is unknown.

In TCRdb, the RT-PCR reads were re-called with MiXCR into one record per CDR3 protein. The top ten clones hold around 3% of a sample with 500,000 or so distinct CDR3 sequences, about 17% of them seen once. Overall study findings and caveats: The authors proposed limited new T cell recruitment per seasonal influenza vaccination.

CDR1 and CDR2 (germline): LNHDA, SQIVND (reference sequence). This CDR3 comprises 16 residues. With 5 bases removed from V and 3 bases from J, the gap between germline ends came to 16 bases. The origin of this receptor is a man between 45 and 75 years old who received an inactivated influenza vaccine. This material consisted of CD4+ T cells sorted from PBMCs, taken 23 months after vaccination. This rearrangement joins TRBV19 to TRBJ2-2, with D possibly matching TRBD2 (6 bases). The DNA for the CDR3 is TGTGCCAGTAGTCGCGGGGAACGTATGTACACCGGGGAGCTGTTTTTT. This translates into CASSRGERMYTGELFF.